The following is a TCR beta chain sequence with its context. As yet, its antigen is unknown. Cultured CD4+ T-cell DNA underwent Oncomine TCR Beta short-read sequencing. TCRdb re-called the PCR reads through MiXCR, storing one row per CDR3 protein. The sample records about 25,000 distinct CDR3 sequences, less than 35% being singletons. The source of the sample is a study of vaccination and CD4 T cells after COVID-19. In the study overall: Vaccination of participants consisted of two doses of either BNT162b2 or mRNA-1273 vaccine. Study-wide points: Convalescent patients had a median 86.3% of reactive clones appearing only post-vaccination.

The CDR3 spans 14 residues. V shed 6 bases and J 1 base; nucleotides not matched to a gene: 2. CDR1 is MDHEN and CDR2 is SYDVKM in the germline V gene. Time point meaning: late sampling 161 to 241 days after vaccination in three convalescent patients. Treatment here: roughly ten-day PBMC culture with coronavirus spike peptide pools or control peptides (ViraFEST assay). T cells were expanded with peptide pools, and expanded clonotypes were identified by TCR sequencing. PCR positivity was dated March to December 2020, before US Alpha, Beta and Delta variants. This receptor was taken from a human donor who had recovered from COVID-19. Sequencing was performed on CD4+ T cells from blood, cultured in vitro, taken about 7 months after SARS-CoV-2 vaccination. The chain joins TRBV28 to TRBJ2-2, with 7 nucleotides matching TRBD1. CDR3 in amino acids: CASSRQGNTGELFF. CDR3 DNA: TGTGCCAGCAGCCGACAGGGGAACACCGGGGAGCTGTTTTTT.